The 8 T cell receptor beta chains in this list originate from one sample, sequenced in a study of blood T cell repertoires in COVID-19. Assay used: immunoSEQ multiplex PCR; TCRdb lists only in-frame clones, some missing. The data show 300,000 or so clones, around 86% seen once. Source material: peripheral blood. The receptors originated from a woman between 40 and 55 years old who had recovered from COVID-19.

The chain is built from TRBV10-1 and TRBJ1-1, with 8 positions matching TRBD1. This CDR3 is built from 14 residues. V shed 2 bases and J 6 bases; nucleotides not matched to a gene: 5. Germline V gene data show CDR1 as WNHNN and CDR2 as SYGVQD (reference sequence). The CDR3 sequence is CASSEGSGGPEAFF. In DNA, the CDR3 is TGCGCCAGCAGTGAGGGGTCAGGGGGCCCTGAAGCTTTCTTT.

This chain connects TRBV5-1 to TRBJ1-2; 11 bases are shared with TRBD1. Germline-derived CDR1 and CDR2 are SGHRS and YFSETQ. After removal of 4 bases from V and 4 bases from J, the junction contained 3 bases not matched to a gene. The CDR3 totals 14 residues. The CDR3 here is CASSRDRGTYGYTF. The CDR3 DNA is TGCGCCAGCAGCCGGGACAGGGGGACCTATGGCTACACCTTC.

This chain joins TRBV2 and TRBJ2-7; D perhaps matches TRBD2 (5 bases). The germline V gene has CDR1 SNHLY and CDR2 FYNNEI. The CDR3 length is 14 residues. Between the trimmed V and J ends, which lost 6 bases and 2 bases, there was a span of 14 bases. This CDR3 reads CASSSRPRAYEQYF. As DNA, the CDR3 is TGTGCCAGCAGCTCCAGACCGAGGGCCTACGAGCAGTACTTC.

This clone was seen only once. J is TRBJ2-1 and V is TRBV6-5; 8 nucleotides agree with TRBD2. Germline CDR1 MNHEY, CDR2 SVGAGI. The CDR3 is 15 amino acids. V shed 4 bases, J shed 9 bases, and the junction held 11 bases outside the gene matches. The CDR3 DNA reads TGTGCCAGCAGTTTAGTACCGGGGGGGCCCGGTGAGCAGTTCTTC. Translating it yields CASSLVPGGPGEQFF.

The chain joins TRBV7-9 to TRBJ2-5; 9 bases line up with TRBD1. The CDR3 is 16 residues long. J lost 5 bases, V lost 5 bases, and 12 bases had no gene match. Looked up from germline, CDR1 is SEHNR and CDR2 is FQNEAQ (reference sequence). CDR3 in amino acids: CASSTKDRGLGETQYF. The CDR3 coding sequence is TGTGCCAGCAGCACTAAGGACAGGGGACTTGGGGAGACCCAGTACTTC.

This clone showed up just once. CDR3 sequence: CASSLDGQRDTEAFF. In nucleotides, the CDR3 is TGCGCCAGCAGCTTGGATGGACAGAGAGACACTGAAGCTTTCTTT. V is TRBV5-1 and J is TRBJ1-1; perhaps TRBD1 as D (6 bases). The germline CDR1 and CDR2 sequences are SGHRS and YFSETQ. The CDR3 runs 15 residues. V was shortened by 0 bases and J by 3 bases, with 12 bases between the two germline ends.

This sequence joins TRBV6-5 and TRBJ1-4, with D uncertain. Germline V gene lookup returns CDR1 MNHEY and CDR2 SVGAGI. This CDR3 has 15 amino acids. Trimming removed 5 bases from V and 5 bases from J, with 15 bases in between. CDR3 protein: CASSHRAGINEKLFF. Here the CDR3 DNA reads TGTGCCAGCAGTCACCGCGCAGGCATAAATGAAAAACTGTTTTTT.

The chain recombines TRBV5-6 with TRBJ2-5; 10 nucleotides align to TRBD2. The CDR3 consists of 14 residues. Per germline, CDR1 SGHDT and CDR2 YYEEEE. The J segment lost 5 bases and the V segment lost 7 bases, leaving 8 bases of the junction unmatched. For the CDR3, the DNA is TGTGCCAGCCTCAAACTAGCGGGGTTGGAGACCCAGTACTTC. Protein sequence: CASLKLAGLETQYF.